This section outlines one T cell receptor beta chain sequence together with its context. It has no known antigen specificity. Base qualities are not at hand, and no much larger clone is one base apart. This entry belongs to a study of T cells in Graves' hyperthyroidism and ophthalmopathy (dated by TCRdb to between 2018 and 2021). About the full investigation: To identify distinguishing TCR V-J signatures, a discovery cohort of around 100 patients was used, comprising approximately 40 with Graves' ophthalmopathy and around 57 with stable Graves' hyperthyroidism. An independent validation cohort of under 20 hyperthyroidism patients and about 15 patients who later progressed to ophthalmopathy tested prospective prediction of ophthalmopathy. The approximately 97 discovery patients were randomly divided into training and test sets at a 7:3 ratio. The study also compared thyroid tissue and blood T-cell repertoires from about six Graves' hyperthyroidism patients. Once sampling was done, hyperthyroidism patients were given methimazole at a starting dose of 30 mg daily, whereas ophthalmopathy patients were given high-dose intravenous methylprednisolone. The paper reports TCR Vbeta CDR3 sequencing of some 140 peripheral blood samples: over 40 ophthalmopathy, 75 to 80 hyperthyroidism and approximately 17 progressor patients.

Amplification of TCR beta CDR3 regions was carried out from RNA transcripts. For the first round of RT-PCR on the TCR CDR3, the HTBI primer set was used together with the Qiagen OneStep RT-PCR kit. Libraries were constructed in a second round of multiplex PCR, after which size selection and purification were performed. Paired-end sequencing of the libraries was performed with 100 bp reads on an Illumina HiSeq2000. On the study's bioinformatics: SOAPnuke was used to process the raw data, throwing out any read that contained adapters or uncalled bases, had a mean Phred below 15, or lacked an exact constant-primer or identifier match. High-quality paired reads were merged using COPE v1.2.5, and each unique nucleotide sequence was defined as a clonotype. MiTCR v1.1 was used to align clonotypes to the IMGT TRBV, TRBD and TRBJ reference segments. Analysis was restricted to V-J combinations with a frequency above 0.0001, which covered over 98% of repertoires. The TCS score was defined as the ratio of F50 (clonal expansion) to E x V (chaos), calculated using BLOSUM62-based TCRdist between CDR3 peptides within each V-J. Welch's t-statistics and random forest reduced 450 to 600 V-J features to around 14, which were used in a naive Bayes classifier (R e1071). The Morisita-Horn index was used to measure how similar the thyroid and blood repertoires were. In TCRdb, the public reads were trimmed at Q25 with fastp and aligned with MiXCR, with productive beta chains retained. Duplicate CDR3 protein sequences are folded into a single record with the most common DNA and genes. The V and J calls follow TCRdb's processing rather than the paper's. The sample contains roughly 500,000 distinct CDR3 sequences, 46% of them found a single time. The ten largest account for about 40% of the sample.

Points the paper makes about the study in general: Ophthalmopathy was separated from stable hyperthyroidism by a 13 V-J signature model, with 85% to 90% sensitivity and 81% to 83% specificity obtained in cross-validation and 80%/75% obtained in testing. Blood samples also contained most of the expanded thyroid clonotypes (frequency above 0.001), which suggests that blood repertoires may reflect thyroid immune responses. Sample size was not statistically predetermined, and blinding of investigators to group allocation was not performed. In validation, progression to ophthalmopathy was predicted by the model with 55% to 71% sensitivity and 72% to 85% specificity, a median of approximately 6.5 months before onset.

Exclusion was applied to patients with uncontrolled infections, other autoimmune diseases, pregnancy or lactation. Diagnoses were established on the basis of clinical symptoms, serum thyroxine and TRAb, thyroid ultrasound, and orbital computed tomography. Trizol reagent was used to extract total RNA, and RNA quality was then checked on an Agilent 2100 Bioanalyzer. This TCR derives from an adult woman with Graves' disease, either hyperthyroidism or ophthalmopathy (not recorded which). The sample comprised peripheral blood or thyroid tissue (not recorded which).

CDR3 reads: CASSGRERQPQHF. The bases read TGTGCCAGTAGTGGAAGGGAACGTCAGCCCCAGCATTTT. Recombination connected TRBV19 to TRBJ1-5; no D gene is confidently identified. Cut back by 5 bases and 6 bases, the V and J ends lie 11 bases apart. CDR1 is given as LNHDA and CDR2 as SQIVND, both from the germline V gene (reference sequence). Counted from cysteine to phenylalanine, this CDR3 has 13 amino acids. The retained sequence is limited to the CDR3, 39 bases, with the frame set at the first base.